The TCR beta chain described here comes from a study of CD8+CD57+ T cells in acquired aplastic anemia. The CDR3 totals 13 residues. Germline CDR1 is SGHRS and CDR2 is YFSETQ. In patients chosen for sequencing, flow cytometry had shown CD8+CD57+ cell expansion. The template for TCR beta VDJ and CDR3 sequence profiling was genomic DNA. One entry per CDR3 protein, called by TCRdb with MiXCR from the reads. The sample holds under 200,000 distinct CDR3 sequences, around half seen once. A note on this clonotype: A read error may account for a junction end that differs from germline.

Sequenced material: sorted CD4+, CD8+, or CD8+CD57+ T cells (not recorded which) from PBMCs. The origin of this receptor is a human donor with aplastic anemia. V gene TRBV5-1 combines with J gene TRBJ2-5, with 9 positions matching TRBD1. This chain's CDR3 is CASRDRAAETQYF. For the CDR3, the DNA is TGTGCCAGCAGGGACAGGGCTGCGGAGACCCAGTACTTC.